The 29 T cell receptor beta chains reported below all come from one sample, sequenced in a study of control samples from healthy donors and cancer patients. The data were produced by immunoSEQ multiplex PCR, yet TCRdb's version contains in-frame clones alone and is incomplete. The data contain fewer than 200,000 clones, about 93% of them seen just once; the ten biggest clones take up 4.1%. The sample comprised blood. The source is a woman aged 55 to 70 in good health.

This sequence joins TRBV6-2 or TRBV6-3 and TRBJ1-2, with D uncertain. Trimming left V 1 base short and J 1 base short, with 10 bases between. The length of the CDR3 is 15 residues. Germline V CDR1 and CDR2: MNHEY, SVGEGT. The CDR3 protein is CASSYWKANNYGYTF. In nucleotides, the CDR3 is TGTGCCAGCAGTTACTGGAAGGCAAATAACTATGGCTACACCTTC.

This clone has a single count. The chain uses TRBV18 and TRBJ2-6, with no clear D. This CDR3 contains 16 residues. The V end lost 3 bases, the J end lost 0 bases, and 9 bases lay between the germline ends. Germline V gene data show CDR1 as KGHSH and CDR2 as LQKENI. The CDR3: CASSPQRVSGANVLTF. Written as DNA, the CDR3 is TGTGCCAGCTCACCGCAACGAGTCTCTGGGGCCAACGTCCTGACTTTC.

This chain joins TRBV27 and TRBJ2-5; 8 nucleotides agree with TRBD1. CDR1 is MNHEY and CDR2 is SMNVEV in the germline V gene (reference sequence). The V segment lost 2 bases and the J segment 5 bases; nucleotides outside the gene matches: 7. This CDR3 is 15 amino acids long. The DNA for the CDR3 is TGTGCCAGCAGTTTAGGGCAGGGGGCTTGGGAGACCCAGTACTTC. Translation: CASSLGQGAWETQYF.

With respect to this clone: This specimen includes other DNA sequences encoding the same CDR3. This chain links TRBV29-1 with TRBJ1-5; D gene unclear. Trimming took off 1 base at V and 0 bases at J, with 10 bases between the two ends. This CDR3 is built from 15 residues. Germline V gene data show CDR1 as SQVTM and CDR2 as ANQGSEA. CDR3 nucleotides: TGCAGCGTTGAAGGGATCAAATATAGCAATCAGCCCCAGCATTTT. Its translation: CSVEGIKYSNQPQHF.

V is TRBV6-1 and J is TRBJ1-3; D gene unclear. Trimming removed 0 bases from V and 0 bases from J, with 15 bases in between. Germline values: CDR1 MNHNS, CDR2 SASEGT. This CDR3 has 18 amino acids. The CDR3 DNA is TGTGCCAGCAGTGAAGCGCACGGGTTTCTAGACTCTGGAAACACCATATATTTT. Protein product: CASSEAHGFLDSGNTIYF.

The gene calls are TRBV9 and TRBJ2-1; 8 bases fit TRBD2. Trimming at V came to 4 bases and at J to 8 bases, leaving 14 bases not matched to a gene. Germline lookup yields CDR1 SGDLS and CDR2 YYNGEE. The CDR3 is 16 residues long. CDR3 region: CASSSRAGGLSDEQFF. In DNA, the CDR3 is TGTGCCAGCAGCTCCCGTGCGGGGGGCCTCTCGGATGAGCAGTTCTTC.

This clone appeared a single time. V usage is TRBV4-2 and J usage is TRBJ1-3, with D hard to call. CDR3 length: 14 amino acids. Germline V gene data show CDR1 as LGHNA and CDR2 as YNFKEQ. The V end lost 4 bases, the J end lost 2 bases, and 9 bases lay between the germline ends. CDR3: CASSPTRAGNTIYF. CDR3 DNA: TGTGCCAGCAGCCCCACAAGGGCTGGAAACACCATATATTTT.

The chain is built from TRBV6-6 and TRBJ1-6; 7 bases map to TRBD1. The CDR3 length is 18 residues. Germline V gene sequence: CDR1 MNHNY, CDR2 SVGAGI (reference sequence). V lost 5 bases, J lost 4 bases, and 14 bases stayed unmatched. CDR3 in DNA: TGTGCCAGCAGTCTTAACGTGGGACAGAAGACGTATAATTCACCCCTCCACTTT. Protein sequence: CASSLNVGQKTYNSPLHF.

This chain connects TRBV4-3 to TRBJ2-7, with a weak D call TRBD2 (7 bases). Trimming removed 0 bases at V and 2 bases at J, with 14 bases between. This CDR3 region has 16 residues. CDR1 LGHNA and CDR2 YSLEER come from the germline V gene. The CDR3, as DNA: TGCGCCAGCAGCCAAGATTTAGGGGGGGGCCCCTACGAGCAGTACTTC. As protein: CASSQDLGGGPYEQYF.

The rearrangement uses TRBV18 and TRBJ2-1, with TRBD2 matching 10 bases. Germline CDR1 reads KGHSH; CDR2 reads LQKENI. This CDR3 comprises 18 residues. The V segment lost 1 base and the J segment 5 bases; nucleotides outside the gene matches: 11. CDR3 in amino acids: CASSPLRSSGGQNNEQFF. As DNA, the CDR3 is TGTGCCAGCTCACCACTCAGGTCTAGCGGGGGCCAAAACAATGAGCAGTTCTTC.

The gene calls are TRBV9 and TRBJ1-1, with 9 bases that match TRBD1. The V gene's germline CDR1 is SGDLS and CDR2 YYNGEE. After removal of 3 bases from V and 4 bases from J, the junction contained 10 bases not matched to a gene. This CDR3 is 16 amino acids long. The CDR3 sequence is CASSASTGGLGTEAFF. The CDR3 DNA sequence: TGTGCCAGCAGCGCGTCGACAGGGGGGTTAGGCACTGAAGCTTTCTTT.

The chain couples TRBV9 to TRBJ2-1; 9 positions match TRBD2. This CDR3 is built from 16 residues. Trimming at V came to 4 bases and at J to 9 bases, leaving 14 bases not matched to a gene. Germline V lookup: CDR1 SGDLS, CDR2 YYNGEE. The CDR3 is CASSNPPRGGDVEQFF. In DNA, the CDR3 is TGTGCCAGCAGCAACCCGCCCCGCGGGGGGGATGTTGAGCAGTTCTTC.

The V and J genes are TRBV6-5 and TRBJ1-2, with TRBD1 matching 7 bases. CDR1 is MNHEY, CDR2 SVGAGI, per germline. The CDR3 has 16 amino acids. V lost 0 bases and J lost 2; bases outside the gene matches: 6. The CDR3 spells CASSYSKYRGNYGYTF. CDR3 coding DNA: TGTGCCAGCAGTTACTCGAAATACAGGGGAAACTATGGCTACACCTTC.

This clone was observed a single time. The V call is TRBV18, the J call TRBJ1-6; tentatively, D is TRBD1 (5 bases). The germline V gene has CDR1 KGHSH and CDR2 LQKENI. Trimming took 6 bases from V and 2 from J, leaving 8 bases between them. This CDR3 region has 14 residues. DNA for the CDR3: TGTGCCAGCTCGCCGACAGCCTATAATTCACCCCTCCACTTT. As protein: CASSPTAYNSPLHF.

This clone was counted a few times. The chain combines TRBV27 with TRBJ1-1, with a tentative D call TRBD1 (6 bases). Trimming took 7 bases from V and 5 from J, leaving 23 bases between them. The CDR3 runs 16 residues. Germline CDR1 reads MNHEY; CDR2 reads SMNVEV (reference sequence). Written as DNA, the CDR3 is TGTGCCAGCAAGTTTATGGGGCGGGCCCAGGGGACTGAAGCTTTCTTT. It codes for CASKFMGRAQGTEAFF.

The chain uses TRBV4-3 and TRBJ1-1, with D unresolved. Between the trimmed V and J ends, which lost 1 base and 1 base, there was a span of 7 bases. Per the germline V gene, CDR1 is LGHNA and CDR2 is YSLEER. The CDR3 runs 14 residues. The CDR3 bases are TGCGCCAGCAGCCAAGGACATAGGAACACTGAAGCTTTCTTT. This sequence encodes CASSQGHRNTEAFF.

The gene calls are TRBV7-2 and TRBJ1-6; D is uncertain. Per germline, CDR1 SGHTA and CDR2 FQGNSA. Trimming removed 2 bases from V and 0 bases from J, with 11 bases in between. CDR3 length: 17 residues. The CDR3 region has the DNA TGTGCCAGCAGCTTATTCGCGGGGAGCTCCTATAATTCACCCCTCCACTTT. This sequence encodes CASSLFAGSSYNSPLHF.

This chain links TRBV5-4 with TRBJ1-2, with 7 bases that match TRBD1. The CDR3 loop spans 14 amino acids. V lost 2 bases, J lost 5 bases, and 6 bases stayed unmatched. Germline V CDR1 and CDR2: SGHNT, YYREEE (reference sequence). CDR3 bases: TGTGCCAGCAGCTTCGGGACAGCGAATTATGGCTACACCTTC. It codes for CASSFGTANYGYTF. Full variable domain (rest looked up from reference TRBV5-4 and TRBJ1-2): ETGVTQSPTHLIKTRGQQVTLRCSSQSGHNTVSWYQQALGQGPQFIFQYYREEENGRGNFPPRFSGLQFPNYSSELNVNALELDDSALYLCASSFGTANYGYTFGSGTRLTVV.

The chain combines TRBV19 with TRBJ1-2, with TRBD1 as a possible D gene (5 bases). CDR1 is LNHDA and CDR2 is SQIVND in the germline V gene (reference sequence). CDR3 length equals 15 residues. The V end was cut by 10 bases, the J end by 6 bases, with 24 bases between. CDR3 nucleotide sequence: TGTGCCACCCTTGCCTCGTGGCAGGGATCCCATGGCTACACCTTC. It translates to CATLASWQGSHGYTF.

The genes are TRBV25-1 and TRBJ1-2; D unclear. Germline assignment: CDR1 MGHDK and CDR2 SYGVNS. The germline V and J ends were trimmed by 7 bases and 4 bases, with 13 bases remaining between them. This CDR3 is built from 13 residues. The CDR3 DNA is TGTGCCAGCACCCCGGACGGGTTCTATGGCTACACCTTC. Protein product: CASTPDGFYGYTF.

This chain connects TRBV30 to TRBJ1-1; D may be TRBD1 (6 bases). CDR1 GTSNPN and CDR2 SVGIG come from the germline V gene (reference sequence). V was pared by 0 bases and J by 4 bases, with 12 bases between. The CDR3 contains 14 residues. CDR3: CAWSVRGLPTEAFF. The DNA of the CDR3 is TGTGCCTGGAGTGTAAGGGGGTTACCCACTGAAGCTTTCTTT. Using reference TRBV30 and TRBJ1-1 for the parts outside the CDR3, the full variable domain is SQTIHQWPATLVQPVGSPLSLECTVEGTSNPNLYWYRQAAGRGLQLLFYSVGIGQISSEVPQNLSASRPQDRQFILSSKKLLLSDSGFYLCAWSVRGLPTEAFFGQGTRLTVV.

Here the CDR3 reads CASSPPNPAGLRGNTIYF. The DNA for the CDR3 is TGTGCCAGCAGTCCACCTAACCCTGCAGGGTTACGAGGAAACACCATATATTTT. The V call is TRBV28, the J call TRBJ1-3, with a weak D call TRBD1 (5 bases). The V gene lost 5 bases and the J gene lost 4 bases, with 24 bases spanning the gap. Germline CDR1 is MDHEN and CDR2 is SYDVKM. The CDR3 runs to 18 residues.

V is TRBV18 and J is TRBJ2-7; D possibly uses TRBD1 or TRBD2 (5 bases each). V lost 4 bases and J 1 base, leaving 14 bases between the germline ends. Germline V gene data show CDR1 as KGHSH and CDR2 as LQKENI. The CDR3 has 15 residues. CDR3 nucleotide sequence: TGTGCCAGCTCACTGGGGACGGATAGGTCCTACGAGCAGTACTTC. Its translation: CASSLGTDRSYEQYF.

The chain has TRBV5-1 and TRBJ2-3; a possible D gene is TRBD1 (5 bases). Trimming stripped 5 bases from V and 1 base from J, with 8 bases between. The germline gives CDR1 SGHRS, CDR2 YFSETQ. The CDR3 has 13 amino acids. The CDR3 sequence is CASSQGGTDTQYF. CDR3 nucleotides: TGCGCCAGCAGTCAGGGCGGCACAGATACGCAGTATTTT.

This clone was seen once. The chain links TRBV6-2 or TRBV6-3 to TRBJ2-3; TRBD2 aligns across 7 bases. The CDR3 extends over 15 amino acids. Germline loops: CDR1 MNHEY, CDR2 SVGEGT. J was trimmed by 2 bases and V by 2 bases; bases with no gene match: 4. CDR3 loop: CASSYASGVTDTQYF. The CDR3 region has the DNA TGTGCCAGCAGTTACGCCAGCGGGGTCACAGATACGCAGTATTTT.

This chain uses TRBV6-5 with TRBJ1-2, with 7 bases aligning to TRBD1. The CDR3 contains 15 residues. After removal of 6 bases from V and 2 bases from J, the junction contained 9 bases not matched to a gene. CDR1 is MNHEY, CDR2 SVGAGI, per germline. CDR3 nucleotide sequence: TGTGCCAGCAGAGCCCGGGACAGAAGAAACTATGGCTACACCTTC. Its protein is CASRARDRRNYGYTF.

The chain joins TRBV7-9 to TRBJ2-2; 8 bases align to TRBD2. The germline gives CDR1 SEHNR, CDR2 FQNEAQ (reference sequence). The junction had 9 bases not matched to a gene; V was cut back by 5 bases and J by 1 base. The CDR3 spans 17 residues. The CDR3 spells CASSLPTAGGNTGELFF. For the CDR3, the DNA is TGTGCCAGCAGCCTTCCCACGGCGGGGGGGAACACCGGGGAGCTGTTTTTT.

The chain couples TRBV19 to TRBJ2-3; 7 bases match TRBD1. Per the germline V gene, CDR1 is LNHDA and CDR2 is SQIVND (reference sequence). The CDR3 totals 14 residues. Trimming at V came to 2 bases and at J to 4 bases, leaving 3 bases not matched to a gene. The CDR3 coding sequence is TGTGCCAGTAGTATACGACAGGGCTCAGATACGCAGTATTTT. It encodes CASSIRQGSDTQYF.

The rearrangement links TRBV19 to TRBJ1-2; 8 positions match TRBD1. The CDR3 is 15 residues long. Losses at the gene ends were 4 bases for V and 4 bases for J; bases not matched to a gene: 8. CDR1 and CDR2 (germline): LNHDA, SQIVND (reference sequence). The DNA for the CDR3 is TGTGCCAGTAGTAGGACAGGGAGTGGGACCTATGGCTACACCTTC. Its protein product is CASSRTGSGTYGYTF.